Sequencing of this T cell receptor beta chain was carried out in a study of cytomegalovirus exposure and HLA in healthy donors (dated by TCRdb to 2016 to 2017). Regarding the research as a whole: A later analysis indicated that the 130 or so validation repertoires were generated on the platform also employed for the 700 or so repertoires of the first cohort. To predict cytomegalovirus infection status, the study brought together high-throughput TCR immunosequencing, statistical association of individual TCRs with disease status, and machine learning. Along with the roughly 710-subject first cohort, a separate validation cohort of over a hundred different subjects was used. The study aimed to test whether cataloging public T cell receptors could reveal signatures of past pathogen exposure.

Libraries were made using the immunoSEQ multiplex PCR assay. The study's processing was this. To diagnose cytomegalovirus status from the catalog of TCR beta chain sequences, a statistical classification framework was built. Drawn from immuneACCESS, this table holds only the in-frame rearrangements with V and J called that TCRdb kept. Clones are partly lost; checked studies trace under half to an unresolved V gene and leave the rest unexplained. The V and J calls and clone size come from that table; D and trimming were worked out from the DNA. In all, the sample holds about 48,000 clones, and 88% of those were seen once. Under 7% of the sample rests with the top ten. The donors were included in the validation cohort of 120 subjects, a group kept apart from the roughly 670-subject first cohort. As regards this clone: Its specific antigen is unknown. No much larger clone exists at a distance of one base, and base qualities are not known.

CDR1 and CDR2 (SGHVS, FQNEAQ) derive from the germline V gene. The CDR3 runs 15 residues from the cysteine to the phenylalanine. Only the CDR3 portion is preserved as DNA: 45 bases, with reading frame beginning at the first base. The junction shows trimming of 5 bases on V and 2 bases on J, and the gene matches do not reach 4 bases of it. General conclusions and limits of the study: Three of the identified cytomegalovirus-associated TCR beta chains were confirmed in vitro to be specific for cytomegalovirus antigens. The study listed approximately 160 TCR beta chains as associated with cytomegalovirus. The validation cohort had no HLA typing available for a later analysis, so co-occurrence within that cohort was assessed over all 120 or so repertoires. Cytomegalovirus status was reported to be diagnosed by the classifier with high specificity and sensitivity in both the original and validation cohorts. Across donors, most TCR sequences were observed very rarely, whereas some public TCRs were present in many individuals. In a later analysis, TCRs clustered in the first cohort were found to also tend to co-occur in the roughly 120 validation repertoires, with approximately 94% of cluster scores above 0. The authors suggested that the approach could potentially be generalized to other disease states and immunological phenotypes.

The sequence was collected from a young woman in good health and CMV-seronegative. The sequenced sample consisted of PBMCs. The chain is assembled from TRBV7-8 and TRBJ2-7; 12 bases in the junction line up with TRBD2. The CDR3 amino acid sequence is: CASSTLAGGPYEQYF. The sequence in DNA is TGTGCCAGCAGCACTCTAGCGGGAGGGCCCTACGAGCAGTACTTC. Joined to the reference TRBV7-8 and TRBJ2-7 proteins, this CDR3 gives the full variable domain: GAGVSQSPRYKVAKRGQDVALRCDPISGHVSLFWYQQALGQGPEFLTYFQNEAQLDKSGLPSDRFFAERPEGSVSTLKIQRTQQEDSAVYLCASSTLAGGPYEQYFGPGTRLTVT.